These 9 T cell receptor beta chains share one sample of origin, sequenced in a study of regulatory T cells in long-lasting Graves disease. Described time point: newly diagnosed GD, antithyroid drugs for less than 3 months. PBMCs provided the RNA from which the TCR library was made. Arm-PCR of CDR3 regions and iRepertoire HTBI primers were the basis on which TCR beta libraries were built. One entry per CDR3 protein, called by TCRdb with MiXCR from the multiplex PCR reads. This sample has 500,000 or so distinct CDR3 sequences, with 15% to 20% found just once. These data were likewise used in another study, on T cells in Graves' hyperthyroidism and ophthalmopathy.

The input for sequencing was peripheral blood mononuclear cells (PBMCs), taken at new diagnosis, from a patient treated with antithyroid drugs. The receptors come from a woman aged 35-60 years with Graves disease.

This clonotype was picked up many times. The chain has TRBV12-3 or TRBV12-4 and TRBJ2-3, with D perhaps matching TRBD2 (6 bases). The CDR3 is made up of 13 amino acids. Deletions cut 10 bases from V and 5 bases from J, with 16 bases between. The CDR3 is CATRRRAGDTQYF. As DNA, the CDR3 is TGTGCCACGCGAAGGAGGGCGGGAGATACGCAGTATTTT.

In its sample, this clonotype was seen many times. The chain couples TRBV6-1 to TRBJ2-5, with D possibly being TRBD1 (6 bases). Germline V gives CDR1 MNHNS, CDR2 SASEGT. V was trimmed by 2 bases and J by 2 bases, leaving 12 bases between them. This CDR3 contains 15 residues. The CDR3 DNA is TGTGCCAGCAGTGAATGGACAGAAGTACAAGAGACCCAGTACTTC. It codes for CASSEWTEVQETQYF.

This clonotype was counted between two and nine times. The rearrangement joins TRBV9 to TRBJ1-3; D is undetermined. In germline, CDR1 is SGDLS, CDR2 YYNGEE. The length of the CDR3 is 15 residues. V gave up 0 bases and J gave up 4 bases, with 11 bases separating them. In DNA, the CDR3 is TGTGCCAGCAGCGTAGAACCGAGAGCCGGAAACACCATATATTTT. Its protein is CASSVEPRAGNTIYF.

A remark on this clonotype: A read error may explain this, as a much larger clone is one base away. The CDR3 nucleotides are TGTGCCAGCAGCTTGGGCAGGGACCACGAGCAGTACTTC. Translating gives CASSLGRDHEQYF. This rearrangement joins TRBV7-9 to TRBJ2-7, with D perhaps being TRBD1 or TRBD2 (5 bases each). Deletions cut 3 bases from V and 5 bases from J, with 11 bases between. The CDR3 sequence is 13 residues long. Germline V lookup: CDR1 SEHNR, CDR2 FQNEAQ (reference sequence).

This clonotype was detected many times. The rearrangement uses TRBV6-2 or TRBV6-3 and TRBJ2-4; 8 bases match TRBD2. Unmatched junction bases numbered 9, after V lost 5 bases and J lost 0 bases. The CDR3 extends over 17 amino acids. Germline CDR1 is MNHEY and CDR2 is SVGEGT. DNA of the CDR3: TGTGCCAGCAGTGAAATGGAAAGCGGGGGAGCCAAAAACATTCAGTACTTC. Translated, it gives CASSEMESGGAKNIQYF.

At least ten counts were recorded for this clonotype. The V and J genes are TRBV20-1 and TRBJ2-7; TRBD1 matches at 11 bases. The V and J ends lost 5 bases and 7 bases, in that order; junction bases with no gene match: 13. The CDR3 sequence is 15 residues long. Germline CDR1 reads DFQATT; CDR2 reads SNEGSKA (reference sequence). In nucleotides, the CDR3 is TGCAGTGCTTACCCCCCGGGACAGGGGGATCTGGAGCAGTACTTC. Encoded protein: CSAYPPGQGDLEQYF.

This sequence joins TRBV12-3 or TRBV12-4 and TRBJ2-1; D is unresolved. The length of the CDR3 is 12 residues. Trimming removed 4 bases at V and 10 bases at J, with 11 bases between. CDR3 protein: CASSSTAGEQFF. The CDR3 DNA reads TGTGCCAGCAGTTCAACAGCCGGCGAGCAGTTCTTC.

This clonotype has at least ten counts. The chain carries TRBV13 and TRBJ2-5; TRBD2 might be the D (6 bases). CDR1 is PRHDT and CDR2 is FYEKMQ in the germline V gene (reference sequence). The V and J ends lost 3 bases and 4 bases respectively, with 15 bases between them. This CDR3 has 15 residues. The CDR3 reads CASSFFAGHGETQYF. The CDR3 nucleotides are TGTGCCAGCAGCTTTTTCGCGGGGCACGGAGAGACCCAGTACTTC.

This clonotype was seen at least ten times. The V call is TRBV3-1, the J call TRBJ1-1; D unresolved. The V and J ends lost 1 base and 5 bases respectively, with 8 bases between them. Looked up from germline, CDR1 is LGHDT and CDR2 is YNNKEL (reference sequence). This CDR3 has 13 amino acids. The CDR3 nucleotides read TGTGCCAGCAGCCAAGTTGAAGGGACTGAAGCTTTCTTT. Protein: CASSQVEGTEAFF.